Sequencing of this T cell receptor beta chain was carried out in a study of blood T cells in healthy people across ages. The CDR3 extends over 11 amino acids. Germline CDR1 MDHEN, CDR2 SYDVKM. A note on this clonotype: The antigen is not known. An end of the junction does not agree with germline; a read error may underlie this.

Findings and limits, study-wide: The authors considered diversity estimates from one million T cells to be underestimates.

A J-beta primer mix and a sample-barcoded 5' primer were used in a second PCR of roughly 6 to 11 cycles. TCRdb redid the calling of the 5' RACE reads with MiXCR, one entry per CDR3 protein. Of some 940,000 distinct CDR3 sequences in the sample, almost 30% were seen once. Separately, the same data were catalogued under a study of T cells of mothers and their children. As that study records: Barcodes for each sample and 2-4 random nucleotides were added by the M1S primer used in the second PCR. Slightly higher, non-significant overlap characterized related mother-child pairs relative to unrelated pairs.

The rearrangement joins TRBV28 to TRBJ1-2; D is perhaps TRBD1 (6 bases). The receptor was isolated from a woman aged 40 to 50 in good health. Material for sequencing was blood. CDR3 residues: CVSTGKHGYTF. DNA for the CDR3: TGTGTCAGCACAGGGAAGCATGGCTACACCTTC.